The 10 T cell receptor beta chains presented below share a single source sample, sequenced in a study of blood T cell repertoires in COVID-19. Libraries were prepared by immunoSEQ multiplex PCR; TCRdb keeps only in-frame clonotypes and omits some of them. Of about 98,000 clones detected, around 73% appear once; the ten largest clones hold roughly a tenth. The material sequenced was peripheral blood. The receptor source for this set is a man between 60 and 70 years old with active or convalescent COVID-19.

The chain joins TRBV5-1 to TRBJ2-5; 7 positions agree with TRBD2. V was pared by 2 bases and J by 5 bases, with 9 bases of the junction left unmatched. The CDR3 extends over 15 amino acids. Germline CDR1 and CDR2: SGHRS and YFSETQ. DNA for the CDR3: TGCGCCAGCAGCTTCGGCGCGGGAGTGGGGGAGACCCAGTACTTC. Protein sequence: CASSFGAGVGETQYF.

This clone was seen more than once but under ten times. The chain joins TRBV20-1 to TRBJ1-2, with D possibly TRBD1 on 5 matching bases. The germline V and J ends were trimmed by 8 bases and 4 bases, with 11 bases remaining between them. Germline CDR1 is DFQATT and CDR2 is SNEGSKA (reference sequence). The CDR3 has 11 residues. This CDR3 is CSPRGGYGYTF. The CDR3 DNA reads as TGCAGTCCTCGGGGGGGCTATGGCTACACCTTC.

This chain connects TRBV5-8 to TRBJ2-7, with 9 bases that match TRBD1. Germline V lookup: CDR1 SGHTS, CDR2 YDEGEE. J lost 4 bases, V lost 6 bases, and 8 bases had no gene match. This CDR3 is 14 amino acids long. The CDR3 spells CASTPRDRDYEQYV. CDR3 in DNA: TGTGCCAGCACTCCACGGGACAGGGATTACGAGCAGTACGTC.

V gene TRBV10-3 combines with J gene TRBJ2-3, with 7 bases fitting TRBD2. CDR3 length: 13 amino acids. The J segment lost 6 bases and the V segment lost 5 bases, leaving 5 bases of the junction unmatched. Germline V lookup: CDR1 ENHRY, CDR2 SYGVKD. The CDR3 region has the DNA TGTGCCATCAGTAGCGGGGCCTACGATACGCAGTATTTT. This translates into CAISSGAYDTQYF.

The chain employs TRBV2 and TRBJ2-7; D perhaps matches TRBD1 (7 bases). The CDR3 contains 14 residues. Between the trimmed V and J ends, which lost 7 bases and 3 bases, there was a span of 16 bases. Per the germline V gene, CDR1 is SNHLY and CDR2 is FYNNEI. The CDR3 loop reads CASKVQGGYYEQYV. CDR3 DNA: TGTGCCAGCAAGGTCCAGGGGGGCTACTACGAGCAGTACGTC.

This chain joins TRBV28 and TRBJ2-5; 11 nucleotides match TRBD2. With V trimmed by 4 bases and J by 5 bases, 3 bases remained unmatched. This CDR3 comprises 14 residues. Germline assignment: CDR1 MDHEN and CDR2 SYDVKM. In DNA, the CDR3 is TGTGCCAGCAGTTCTAGCGGGAGGTCCGAGACCCAGTACTTC. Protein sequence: CASSSSGRSETQYF.

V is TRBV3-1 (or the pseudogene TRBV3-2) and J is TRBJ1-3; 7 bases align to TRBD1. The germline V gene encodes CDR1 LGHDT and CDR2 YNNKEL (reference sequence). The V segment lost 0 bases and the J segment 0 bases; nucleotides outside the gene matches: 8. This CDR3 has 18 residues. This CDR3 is CASSQEDRARSSGNTIYF. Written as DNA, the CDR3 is TGTGCCAGCAGCCAAGAAGACAGGGCCCGAAGCTCTGGAAACACCATATATTTT.

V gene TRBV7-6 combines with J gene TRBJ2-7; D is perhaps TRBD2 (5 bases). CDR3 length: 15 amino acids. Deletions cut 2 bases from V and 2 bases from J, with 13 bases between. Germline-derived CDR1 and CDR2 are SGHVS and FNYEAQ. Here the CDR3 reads CASSLRTHPTYEQYF. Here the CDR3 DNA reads TGTGCCAGCAGCTTACGGACTCACCCTACCTACGAGCAGTACTTC. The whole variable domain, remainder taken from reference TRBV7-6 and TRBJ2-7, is GAGVSQSPRYKVTKRGQDVALRCDPISGHVSLYWYRQALGQGPEFLTYFNYEAQQDKSGLPNDRFSAERPEGSISTLTIQRTEQRDSAMYRCASSLRTHPTYEQYFGPGTRLTVT.

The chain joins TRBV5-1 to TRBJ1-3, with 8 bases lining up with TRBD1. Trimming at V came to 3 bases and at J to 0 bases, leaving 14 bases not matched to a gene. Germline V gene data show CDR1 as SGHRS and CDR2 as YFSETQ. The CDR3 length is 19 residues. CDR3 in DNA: TGCGCCAGCAGCTATACCGATTCTGGGACAGGCTACTCTGGAAACACCATATATTTT. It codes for CASSYTDSGTGYSGNTIYF.

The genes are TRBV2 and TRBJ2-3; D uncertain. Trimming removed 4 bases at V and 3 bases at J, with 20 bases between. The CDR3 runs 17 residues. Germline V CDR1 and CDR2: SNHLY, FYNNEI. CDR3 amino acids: CASSVGIGSQWTDTQYF. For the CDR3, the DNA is TGTGCCAGCAGTGTGGGCATTGGGTCACAGTGGACAGATACGCAGTATTTT.